This T cell receptor (beta chain) appears in the sequencing data of a study of blood T cell repertoires in COVID-19. Measured with immunoSEQ multiplex PCR; TCRdb has only the in-frame clones, and not every one. The profile shows over 50,000 clones, over 75% of them singletons. The receptor's source is a human donor in a cohort sampled during active COVID-19. Specimen: peripheral blood.

CDR3 coding DNA: TGCAGCGTTGGCCTAGACGGAAAATATGGCTACACCTTC. Encoded protein: CSVGLDGKYGYTF. This chain uses TRBV29-1 with TRBJ1-2; D not resolved. Between the trimmed V and J ends, which lost 4 bases and 5 bases, there was a span of 14 bases. The CDR3 sequence is 13 residues long. The germline CDR1 and CDR2 sequences are SQVTM and ANQGSEA. The full variable domain, completed using reference TRBV29-1 and TRBJ1-2, is SAVISQKPSRDICQRGTSLTIQCQVDSQVTMMFWYRQQPGQSLTLIATANQGSEATYESGFVIDKFPISRPNLTFSTLTVSNMSPEDSSIYLCSVGLDGKYGYTFGSGTRLTVV.